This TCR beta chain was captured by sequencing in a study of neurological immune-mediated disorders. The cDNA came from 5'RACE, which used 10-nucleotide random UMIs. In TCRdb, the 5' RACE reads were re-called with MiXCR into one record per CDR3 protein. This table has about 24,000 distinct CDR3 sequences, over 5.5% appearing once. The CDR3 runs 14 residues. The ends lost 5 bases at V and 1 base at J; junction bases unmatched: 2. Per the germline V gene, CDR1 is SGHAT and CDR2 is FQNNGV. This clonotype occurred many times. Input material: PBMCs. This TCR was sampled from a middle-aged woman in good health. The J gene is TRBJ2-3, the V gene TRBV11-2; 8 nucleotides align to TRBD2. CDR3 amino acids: CASSRSGGTDTQYF. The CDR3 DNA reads TGTGCCAGCAGCCGTAGCGGGGGCACAGATACGCAGTATTTT.